This T cell receptor (beta chain) was documented in a study of vaccination effects on CD4 cells after COVID-19. Regarding the study as a whole: Clonal contraction was marked in infection- and vaccine-induced clones late after vaccination.

Before sequencing, viral peptide pools were used by the ViraFEST assay to expand antigen-specific CD4+ T cells. Following a roughly 11-day culture, CD4+ T cells were purified. The study found no prior SARS-CoV-2 infection in the vaccine recipients, who tested negative for nucleocapsid antibodies. A density of fewer than 2.5 million PBMC per well was used; these cells were cultured with about 9.1 IU/ml IL-2 and approximately 10 ug/ml peptides. Cultures had half their medium replaced with IL-2 medium on days 3 and 7. This clone was counted a few times. The antigen is undetermined. Profiling relied on immunoSEQ multiplex PCR, and the TCRdb table lists in-frame clones only, not all of them. The data hold 55,000 to 75,000 clones, with 65% to 85% observed a single time. There are 13 residues in the CDR3. Germline CDR1 and CDR2: ENHRY and SYGVKD. The germline V and J ends were trimmed by 3 bases and 4 bases, with 7 bases remaining between them.

The TCR was taken from a human donor who received a COVID-19 vaccine. The J gene is TRBJ1-3, the V gene TRBV10-3; D call uncertain. The source was CD4+ T cells from PBMCs cultured with HCoV-NL63 spike peptides, collected before COVID-19 vaccination. CDR3 sequence (DNA): TGTGCCATCAGTGATCTGCAGGGAAACACCATATATTTT. It specifies CAISDLQGNTIYF.